The sequence of this TCR beta chain was determined in a study of control samples from healthy donors and cancer patients. This clone has just one count. This table comes from immunoSEQ multiplex PCR, and its TCRdb copy is limited to in-frame clones, with some not included. Of over 100,000 clones in the sample, about nine tenths were seen once. Trimming removed 4 bases at V and 8 bases at J, with 16 bases between. The length of the CDR3 is 14 residues. CDR1 and CDR2 from the germline V gene are SGHNT and YYREEE (reference sequence). The chain couples TRBV5-4 to TRBJ2-1, with D maybe TRBD1 (5 bases). The clonotype comes from a woman aged 45-59 years in good health. The material sequenced was blood. DNA of the CDR3: TGTGCCAGCAGCCACTTACAGGAGAGTCATGAGCAGTTCTTC. Translation gives CASSHLQESHEQFF. Full variable domain (rest looked up from reference TRBV5-4 and TRBJ2-1): ETGVTQSPTHLIKTRGQQVTLRCSSQSGHNTVSWYQQALGQGPQFIFQYYREEENGRGNFPPRFSGLQFPNYSSELNVNALELDDSALYLCASSHLQESHEQFFGPGTRLTVL.